This T cell receptor (beta chain) derives from a study of blood T cell repertoires in COVID-19. Profiled with immunoSEQ multiplex PCR; TCRdb holds only in-frame clones, not every one. Of about 170,000 clones listed, 75% to 90% are singletons. Germline CDR1 is MGHRA and CDR2 is YSYEKL. The CDR3 contains 14 residues. J gave up 7 bases and V 1 base, and 3 bases lay outside the gene matches. Sequencing used PBMCs or T cells enriched from blood (not recorded which). V and J are TRBV4-1 and TRBJ2-3; 9 bases agree with TRBD2. The TCR comes from a woman aged 50 to 65 who had recovered from COVID-19. This CDR3 reads CASSQASGKNTQYF. The CDR3 DNA reads TGCGCCAGCAGCCAAGCTAGCGGGAAGAATACGCAGTATTTT.